This entry features one T cell receptor (beta chain) sequence. Its cognate antigen is unknown. The data belong to a study of CXCR3-negative and CXCR3-positive naive CD8 T cells. The libraries of TRB cDNA were prepared using 5' RACE with UMI labels. After re-calling the 5' RACE reads, TCRdb lists one entry per CDR3 protein, DNA absent. The listing contains 150,000 or so distinct CDR3 sequences. Study conclusions and caveats: Naive cells that were CXCR3-negative or CXCR3-positive used TRBV-TRBJ genes alike, while memory cells diverged. Naive cells with CXCR3 showed TRB CDR3s that were more hydrophobic than those in CXCR3-negative naive cells.

This receptor was identified in a human donor in good health. Some clones in this sample may be carry-over from other donors' samples. Sequenced sample: naive CXCR3+ CD8+ T cells from blood. Subset given: CD45RO-CCR7+CD27+CD95- naive CD8+ T cells expressing CXCR3 (TNR3+).

This chain's CDR3 is CASSQDPSGRRPDTQYF. The chain employs TRBV4-1 and TRBJ2-3; TCRdb's D call of TRBD2 is untestable without DNA. This CDR3 spans 17 amino acids. Germline CDR1 is MGHRA and CDR2 is YSYEKL.